The sequence of this T cell receptor (beta chain) was determined in a study of T-cell memory formation after mild COVID-19. Each CDR3 protein gets one entry after TCRdb re-called the 5' RACE reads with MiXCR. The data hold some 280,000 distinct CDR3 sequences, with about a sixth observed a single time. This clonotype was picked up many times. V lost 2 bases and J lost 8; bases outside the gene matches: 4. The CDR3 is 15 amino acids. CDR1 is MNHEY, CDR2 SVGAGI, per germline. The chain links TRBV6-5 to TRBJ2-1, with 12 nucleotides matching TRBD2. This clonotype was sampled from a man between 18 and 35 years old who had mild COVID-19 (a few samples of this study predate the infection). Cell type and time point are not known. Sequenced: PBMCs or a T cell subset sorted from them (not recorded which). The DNA for the CDR3 is TGTGCCAGCAGTTACGCTAGCGGGGGGGCACATGAGCAGTTCTTC. Its translation: CASSYASGGAHEQFF.